This T cell receptor (beta chain) was retrieved from a study of blood T cell repertoires in COVID-19. V gave up 5 bases and J gave up 3 bases, with 13 bases separating them. CDR3 length: 15 residues. Germline V gives CDR1 LNHDA, CDR2 SQIVND (reference sequence). This table comes from immunoSEQ multiplex PCR, and its TCRdb copy is limited to in-frame clones, with some not included. Of about 220,000 clones in the sample, around 84% were seen once. This clonotype was sampled from a man aged 25-45 years with active or convalescent COVID-19. Sequences were obtained from peripheral blood. V and J are TRBV19 and TRBJ2-2; maybe TRBD1 (7 bases). CDR3 bases: TGTGCCAGTAGTCCCGCGGGACAGTACACCGGGGAGCTGTTTTTT. This sequence encodes CASSPAGQYTGELFF.